The 28 T cell receptor beta chains below were found in one sample sequenced in a study of T cell changes during pregnancy in multiple sclerosis (dated by TCRdb to between 2018 and 2021). Library method: the immunoSEQ multiplex PCR assay. Drawn from immuneACCESS, this table holds only the in-frame rearrangements with V and J called that TCRdb kept. Clones are partly lost; checked studies trace under half to an unresolved V gene and leave the rest unexplained. Within this sample are 83,000 or so clones, with roughly 94% of them counted one time only. The ten largest clones capture approximately 1.6% of the sample. Sequenced material: peripheral blood, taken after pregnancy. The source is a female donor in good health, enrolled as a control in a pregnancy study.

This chain links TRBV19 with TRBJ1-5; no clear D gene. This CDR3 is 13 amino acids long. Germline CDR1 reads LNHDA; CDR2 reads SQIVND (reference sequence). V lost 5 bases, J lost 3 bases, and 8 bases lay in between. The CDR3 protein is CASSLEPNQPQHF. The CDR3 nucleotides read TGTGCCAGTAGTCTTGAGCCCAATCAGCCCCAGCATTTT.

This CDR3 is CASSLRGRNYGYTF. The CDR3 DNA is TGTGCCAGCAGCTTAAGGGGCAGGAACTATGGCTACACCTTC. The rearrangement uses TRBV7-9 and TRBJ1-2; a possible D gene is TRBD1 (5 bases). The CDR3 sequence is 14 residues long. The germline V gene has CDR1 SEHNR and CDR2 FQNEAQ (reference sequence). Trimming took 2 bases from V and 2 from J, leaving 9 bases between them.

V and J are TRBV5-6 and TRBJ2-7, with D possibly being TRBD1 (6 bases). This CDR3 has 12 amino acids. CDR1 and CDR2 from the germline V gene are SGHDT and YYEEEE. V lost 4 bases and J lost 2, with 7 bases in between. Here the CDR3 DNA reads TGTGCCAGCAGCGACAGGACCTACGAGCAGTACTTC. Translation: CASSDRTYEQYF.

V is TRBV7-6 and J is TRBJ2-5; 7 bases fit TRBD1. Unmatched junction bases numbered 5, after V lost 5 bases and J lost 5 bases. Germline CDR1 and CDR2: SGHVS and FNYEAQ. The CDR3 spans 13 residues. The CDR3 spells CASSNRGWETQYF. The CDR3 DNA is TGTGCCAGCAGCAACAGGGGCTGGGAGACCCAGTACTTC. Full variable domain (rest looked up from reference TRBV7-6 and TRBJ2-5): GAGVSQSPRYKVTKRGQDVALRCDPISGHVSLYWYRQALGQGPEFLTYFNYEAQQDKSGLPNDRFSAERPEGSISTLTIQRTEQRDSAMYRCASSNRGWETQYFGPGTRLLVL.

With regard to this clone: One end of the junction fails to match germline, which may point to a read error. The V call is TRBV7-9, the J call TRBJ2-5, with TRBD1 matching over 12 bases. The CDR3 covers 12 residues. Germline-derived CDR1 and CDR2 are SEHNR and FQNEAQ (reference sequence). The CDR3 sequence is CASSFAGQGADF. The DNA for the CDR3 is TGTGCCAGCAGCTTTGCGGGACAGGGGGCCGACTTC.

The CDR3 bases are TGTGCCAGTAGTAGCTTCGACATCCCGAGCGGCTACACCTTC. Protein sequence: CASSSFDIPSGYTF. The chain links TRBV19 to TRBJ1-2; D not resolved. The CDR3 is made up of 14 amino acids. The germline V gene has CDR1 LNHDA and CDR2 SQIVND (reference sequence). The V gene lost 4 bases and the J gene lost 8 bases, with 17 bases spanning the gap.

The chain joins TRBV6-1 to TRBJ2-7, with a weak D call TRBD1 (5 bases). V lost 6 bases to trimming and J lost 0 bases, with 12 bases between them. Germline lookup yields CDR1 MNHNS and CDR2 SASEGT. This CDR3 has 14 amino acids. The DNA of the CDR3 is TGTGCCAGCAGCCCCCAGGACACCTCCTACGAGCAGTACTTC. Residues: CASSPQDTSYEQYF.

The V and J genes are TRBV27 and TRBJ2-7, with TRBD2 as a possible D gene (5 bases). There are 13 residues in the CDR3. Trimming left V 7 bases short and J 4 bases short, with 14 bases between. CDR1 and CDR2 (germline): MNHEY, SMNVEV (reference sequence). The CDR3 nucleotides are TGTGCCAGCAAGGACTGGGAGAATTACGAGCAGTACTTC. It encodes CASKDWENYEQYF.

V gene TRBV28 combines with J gene TRBJ1-1, with D perhaps matching TRBD1 (5 bases). The CDR3 runs 15 residues. V shed 5 bases and J shed 5 bases, with 18 bases lying between them. The germline V gene has CDR1 MDHEN and CDR2 SYDVKM. As DNA, the CDR3 is TGTGCCAGCAGTCCCACCTTCTCTGGGGCGACTGAAGCTTTCTTT. The encoded protein is CASSPTFSGATEAFF.

The chain recombines TRBV5-5 with TRBJ1-2, with D possibly matching TRBD1 (6 bases). V shed 1 base and J shed 4 bases, with 8 bases lying between them. The CDR3 spans 13 residues. Germline CDR1 SGHKS, CDR2 YYEKEE (reference sequence). CDR3 sequence (DNA): TGTGCCAGCAGCTTGACGACAGGCTATGGCTACACCTTC. Its translation: CASSLTTGYGYTF. Drawing the rest from reference TRBV5-5 and TRBJ1-2, the complete variable domain is DAGVTQSPTHLIKTRGQQVTLRCSPISGHKSVSWYQQVLGQGPQFIFQYYEKEERGRGNFPDRFSARQFPNYSSELNVNALLLGDSALYLCASSLTTGYGYTFGSGTRLTVV.

The chain carries TRBV28 and TRBJ2-7; possible D gene TRBD1, 5 bases. Germline V gene data show CDR1 as MDHEN and CDR2 as SYDVKM. Trimming took off 3 bases at V and 2 bases at J, with 8 bases between the two ends. The CDR3 spans 13 residues. The CDR3 sequence is CASSLDKTYEQYF. The CDR3 coding sequence is TGTGCCAGCAGTTTGGACAAGACCTACGAGCAGTACTTC.

In its sample, this clone was seen once. The chain employs TRBV29-1 and TRBJ2-1; 8 nucleotides align to TRBD2. J was trimmed by 3 bases and V by 4 bases; bases with no gene match: 2. In germline, CDR1 is SQVTM, CDR2 ANQGSEA. The CDR3 extends over 13 amino acids. The CDR3 spells CSVASGGYNEQFF. The CDR3 nucleotides are TGCAGCGTTGCAAGCGGGGGCTACAATGAGCAGTTCTTC.

V usage is TRBV6-1 and J usage is TRBJ2-2; D is undetermined. V was cut by 3 bases and J by 3 bases, with 2 bases left in between. This CDR3 comprises 12 residues. The germline V gene encodes CDR1 MNHNS and CDR2 SASEGT. The CDR3 region has the DNA TGTGCCAGCAGTGACGACACCGGGGAGCTGTTTTTT. Translation gives CASSDDTGELFF.

The genes are TRBV7-2 and TRBJ2-7; TRBD1 aligns across 7 bases. This CDR3 is built from 14 residues. Germline loops: CDR1 SGHTA, CDR2 FQGNSA. With V trimmed by 2 bases and J by 6 bases, 7 bases remained unmatched. CDR3 loop: CASSLRGTALEQYF. DNA of the CDR3: TGTGCCAGCAGCTTAAGGGGGACAGCCCTCGAGCAGTACTTC. The full variable domain, its missing parts supplied by reference TRBV7-2 and TRBJ2-7, is GAGVSQSPSNKVTEKGKDVELRCDPISGHTALYWYRQSLGQGLEFLIYFQGNSAPDKSGLPSDRFSAERTGGSVSTLTIQRTQQEDSAVYLCASSLRGTALEQYFGPGTRLTVT.

The chain has TRBV1 and TRBJ1-3; the DNA was not compared with TRBD1, the D call given in the table. TRBV1 is deemed a pseudogene. CDR3 length: 16 residues. CDR3 nucleotide sequence: TGCACCAGCAGCTGGGGCCGCAACCTCGGAGGAAACACCATATATTTT. The encoded protein is CTSSWGRNLGGNTIYF.

This chain joins TRBV5-1 and TRBJ2-7, with TRBD1 matching over 8 bases. The CDR3 extends over 16 amino acids. V lost 0 bases, J lost 2 bases, and 7 bases stayed unmatched. CDR1 is SGHRS and CDR2 is YFSETQ in the germline V gene. The DNA for the CDR3 is TGCGCCAGCAGCTTGGTGAGTTCGGGACAGGCCTACGAGCAGTACTTC. Translation: CASSLVSSGQAYEQYF. Combining the CDR3 with reference TRBV5-1 and TRBJ2-7 gives the whole variable domain KAGVTQTPRYLIKTRGQQVTLSCSPISGHRSVSWYQQTPGQGLQFLFEYFSETQRNKGNFPGRFSGRQFSNSRSEMNVSTLELGDSALYLCASSLVSSGQAYEQYFGPGTRLTVT.

The rearrangement uses TRBV25-1 and TRBJ2-7; D is perhaps TRBD2 (5 bases). The CDR3 is 15 amino acids. Germline-derived CDR1 and CDR2 are MGHDK and SYGVNS. The V gene lost 4 bases and the J gene lost 0 bases, with 13 bases spanning the gap. The CDR3 nucleotides are TGTGCCAGCAGTGCTCCGGGGTCTATCTCCTACGAGCAGTACTTC. This sequence encodes CASSAPGSISYEQYF.

The chain couples TRBV11-2 to TRBJ1-2; D gene uncertain. Germline lookup yields CDR1 SGHAT and CDR2 FQNNGV. The V gene lost 0 bases and the J gene lost 0 bases, with 8 bases spanning the gap. The CDR3 is made up of 15 amino acids. The CDR3 region is CASSLESYTNYGYTF. The CDR3 DNA sequence: TGTGCCAGCAGCTTAGAATCATACACTAACTATGGCTACACCTTC.

The rearrangement joins TRBV5-1 to TRBJ1-5; D is unresolved. The CDR3 totals 18 residues. Germline CDR1 reads SGHRS; CDR2 reads YFSETQ. V was pared by 0 bases and J by 3 bases, with 19 bases between. CDR3 nucleotide sequence: TGCGCCAGCAGCTTGGGTCCAGCCGACATGGGTGTCAATCAGCCCCAGCATTTT. Amino acids: CASSLGPADMGVNQPQHF.

This chain links TRBV6-1 with TRBJ1-5; 7 nucleotides line up with TRBD1. The CDR3 spans 14 residues. Germline CDR1 is MNHNS and CDR2 is SASEGT. The J segment lost 3 bases and the V segment lost 9 bases, leaving 8 bases of the junction unmatched. In DNA form, the CDR3 reads TGTGCCAGTTCTCCGGGACAGTTCAATCAGCCCCAGCATTTT. Translating it yields CASSPGQFNQPQHF.

V gene TRBV27 combines with J gene TRBJ2-5; D is possibly TRBD2 (6 bases). This CDR3 is 14 amino acids long. Trimming took off 5 bases at V and 2 bases at J, with 12 bases between the two ends. Germline CDR1 and CDR2: MNHEY and SMNVEV (reference sequence). For the CDR3, the DNA is TGTGCCAGCAGTGGGGTTGGGGGGCAAGAGACCCAGTACTTC. This translates into CASSGVGGQETQYF.

The chain recombines TRBV28 with TRBJ2-6; D possibly corresponds to TRBD1 (5 bases). CDR1 is MDHEN and CDR2 is SYDVKM in the germline V gene. The CDR3 loop spans 19 amino acids. Trimming cost V 5 bases and J 4 bases, with 24 bases left between them. CDR3 in DNA: TGTGCCAGCAGTGATTTATACGGGCAGGACACTATGGGGGCCAACGTCCTGACTTTC. Translation: CASSDLYGQDTMGANVLTF.

V is TRBV7-9 and J is TRBJ2-7, with D unclear. The CDR3 contains 12 residues. The germline CDR1 and CDR2 sequences are SEHNR and FQNEAQ (reference sequence). Trimming stripped 3 bases from V and 3 bases from J, with 6 bases between. The CDR3 loop reads CASSFPGYEQYF. CDR3 DNA: TGTGCCAGCAGCTTCCCGGGCTACGAGCAGTACTTC.

The chain carries TRBV5-1 and TRBJ2-7; 9 nucleotides align to TRBD1. Trimming removed 4 bases from V and 3 bases from J; junction bases left unmatched: 11. This CDR3 has 16 amino acids. CDR1 and CDR2 (germline): SGHRS, YFSETQ. The CDR3 region is CASSITGGLGIYEQYF. For the CDR3, the DNA is TGCGCCAGCAGCATTACAGGGGGCCTTGGTATCTACGAGCAGTACTTC.

The J gene is TRBJ1-4, the V gene TRBV4-1; D is perhaps TRBD1 (5 bases). From germline, CDR1 is MGHRA and CDR2 YSYEKL. The CDR3 is made up of 13 amino acids. V was clipped by 6 bases and J by 7 bases, with 12 bases between them. Here the CDR3 DNA reads TGCGCCAGCAGATGGGAGGGGAGTGAAAAACTGTTTTTT. As protein: CASRWEGSEKLFF.

CDR3 DNA sequence: TGTGCCAGCAGCTTACCCCCTGTCGGGGGGGCCTACGAGCAGTACTTC. Residues: CASSLPPVGGAYEQYF. This rearrangement joins TRBV7-8 to TRBJ2-7, with 8 bases aligning to TRBD2. The CDR3 sequence is 16 residues long. V dropped 2 bases and J dropped 2; count of bases not matched to a gene: 8. Germline loops: CDR1 SGHVS, CDR2 FQNEAQ.

Only one count was recorded for this clone. The chain joins TRBV5-1 to TRBJ2-7; tentatively, D is TRBD1 (6 bases). V was pared by 1 base and J by 2 bases, with 10 bases between. The CDR3 runs 14 residues. Germline V CDR1 and CDR2: SGHRS, YFSETQ. The CDR3: CASSLQGSTYEQYF. In nucleotides, the CDR3 is TGCGCCAGCAGCTTGCAGGGGAGCACCTACGAGCAGTACTTC.

The V gene is TRBV5-1, the J gene TRBJ2-6; TRBD1 agrees at 7 bases. CDR3 length: 18 amino acids. V shed 2 bases, J shed 0 bases, and the junction held 8 bases outside the gene matches. Germline V gene lookup returns CDR1 SGHRS and CDR2 YFSETQ. The CDR3 coding sequence is TGCGCCAGCAGCTTCTGGACAGGCCGTATCTCTGGGGCCAACGTCCTGACTTTC. This encodes CASSFWTGRISGANVLTF.